One sample yielded the 22 T cell receptor beta chains listed below, sequenced in a study of blood T cells in healthy people across ages. The use of a sample-barcoded 5' primer and a J-beta primer mix characterized a second PCR of roughly 7 to 11 cycles. In TCRdb, the 5' RACE reads were re-called with MiXCR into one record per CDR3 protein. The sample contains roughly 800,000 distinct CDR3 sequences, roughly 25% of which appear only once. The sample also formed part of further work on T cells of mothers and their children.

Material for sequencing was blood. Receptors originate from a boy aged 5-17 years in good health.

The V gene is TRBV4-3, the J gene TRBJ1-1; TRBD1 aligns across 7 bases. V shed 4 bases and J 1 base; nucleotides not matched to a gene: 6. In germline, CDR1 is LGHNA, CDR2 YSLEER. The CDR3 extends over 15 amino acids. This CDR3 is CASSRTTGQNTEAFF. The CDR3 DNA follows: TGCGCCAGCAGCCGAACGACAGGGCAGAACACTGAAGCTTTCTTT.

This clonotype turned up a few times. V gene TRBV20-1 combines with J gene TRBJ2-7; unclear D gene. The CDR3 totals 15 residues. V was clipped by 1 base and J by 5 bases, with 18 bases between them. Germline V gene sequence: CDR1 DFQATT, CDR2 SNEGSKA (reference sequence). CDR3 sequence reads: CSARAPVGLLDEQYF. CDR3 bases: TGCAGTGCTAGAGCCCCGGTAGGCCTTCTGGACGAGCAGTACTTC.

This clonotype was seen a handful of times. This rearrangement joins TRBV10-3 to TRBJ2-5; 11 positions agree with TRBD1. The ends lost 7 bases at V and 5 bases at J; junction bases unmatched: 6. The CDR3 has 14 amino acids. Looked up from germline, CDR1 is ENHRY and CDR2 is SYGVKD. CDR3 nucleotide sequence: TGTGCCATCAAGCCGGGACAGGGGGATGAGACCCAGTACTTC. Encoded protein: CAIKPGQGDETQYF.

The chain carries TRBV29-1 and TRBJ2-5, with D perhaps matching TRBD2 (5 bases). Per the germline V gene, CDR1 is SQVTM and CDR2 is ANQGSEA. The V gene lost 7 bases and the J gene lost 5 bases, with 17 bases spanning the gap. The CDR3 covers 13 residues. CDR3 residues: CSAPGTLGETQYF. DNA for the CDR3: TGCAGCGCTCCGGGAACCTTGGGGGAGACCCAGTACTTC.

This chain joins TRBV27 and TRBJ2-5; D uncertain. The J call is uncertain, as TRBJ2-7 better fits the DNA end. The CDR3 has 14 amino acids. The germline CDR1 and CDR2 sequences are MNHEY and SMNVEV (reference sequence). This CDR3 reads CASSPSSNRYEQYF. The CDR3 coding sequence is TGTGCCAGCAGCCCCAGTTCGAATCGGTACGAGCAGTACTTC.

This clonotype was detected a few times. J is TRBJ1-1 and V is TRBV7-6, with D tentatively TRBD1 (6 bases). With 5 bases removed from V and 1 base from J, the gap between germline ends came to 14 bases. The CDR3 contains 15 residues. In germline, CDR1 is SGHVS, CDR2 FNYEAQ. Here the CDR3 reads CASSPLTGRNTEAFF. As DNA, the CDR3 is TGTGCCAGCAGCCCTTTGACAGGCCGGAACACTGAAGCTTTCTTT.

The chain has TRBV15 and TRBJ2-7; 7 bases line up with TRBD1. The CDR3 is 17 amino acids. The trim removed 0 bases at V and 5 bases at J, leaving 13 bases unmatched. From germline, CDR1 is LNHNV and CDR2 YYDKDF (reference sequence). DNA of the CDR3: TGTGCCACCAGCAGAGATCTAGGCACAGGGGTGTTCAACGAGCAGTACTTC. It specifies CATSRDLGTGVFNEQYF.

This clonotype was counted between two and nine times. The J gene is TRBJ1-6, the V gene TRBV7-3, with TRBD1 as a possible D gene (5 bases). Germline V gene data show CDR1 as SGHTA and CDR2 as FQGTGA. The V and J ends lost 2 bases and 7 bases respectively, with 12 bases between them. The CDR3 is 15 amino acids. This chain's CDR3 is CASSLGSGWNSPLHF. As DNA, the CDR3 is TGTGCCAGCAGCTTAGGTTCAGGGTGGAATTCACCCCTCCACTTT.

The V gene is TRBV7-9, the J gene TRBJ2-5, with D perhaps TRBD2 (6 bases). The CDR3 extends over 14 amino acids. Germline values: CDR1 SEHNR, CDR2 FQNEAQ (reference sequence). Trimming stripped 5 bases from V and 11 bases from J, with 21 bases between. CDR3 in amino acids: CASSPERAWGEQYF. The CDR3 nucleotides read TGTGCCAGCAGCCCGGAGCGGGCCTGGGGGGAGCAGTACTTC.

This clonotype was seen a few times. The chain uses TRBV20-1 and TRBJ2-2; D remains unclear. The V end lost 0 bases, the J end lost 1 base, and 9 bases lay between the germline ends. The germline V gene encodes CDR1 DFQATT and CDR2 SNEGSKA (reference sequence). This CDR3 spans 15 amino acids. The CDR3 reads CSARDLRGNTGELFF. The CDR3 DNA sequence: TGCAGTGCTAGAGATCTACGAGGGAACACCGGGGAGCTGTTTTTT.

This clonotype was seen only a few times. This chain links TRBV29-1 with TRBJ2-1; D uncertain. CDR1 and CDR2 from the germline V gene are SQVTM and ANQGSEA. This CDR3 region has 14 residues. The V and J ends lost 3 bases and 5 bases respectively, with 14 bases between them. CDR3 sequence: CSVDIIGHHNEQFF. The CDR3 DNA follows: TGCAGCGTTGATATAATTGGTCACCACAATGAGCAGTTCTTC.

V is TRBV10-3 and J is TRBJ2-7; weak D call: TRBD1 (5 bases). The V gene's germline CDR1 is ENHRY and CDR2 SYGVKD. V gave up 0 bases and J gave up 0 bases, with 18 bases separating them. The length of the CDR3 is 18 residues. CDR3 bases: TGTGCCATCAGTGAGTCGTGGGCAGGGATATTGGGCTCCTACGAGCAGTACTTC. Translation gives CAISESWAGILGSYEQYF.

This chain connects TRBV5-1 to TRBJ2-5, with D tentatively TRBD1 (6 bases). The germline V and J ends were trimmed by 4 bases and 3 bases, with 13 bases remaining between them. The CDR3 spans 14 residues. Germline V CDR1 and CDR2: SGHRS, YFSETQ. The CDR3 loop is CASSTQGTKETQYF. The CDR3 DNA follows: TGCGCCAGCAGCACACAGGGTACTAAAGAGACCCAGTACTTC.

Points on this clonotype: At one end, the junction sequence differs from germline, possibly due to a read error. This chain links TRBV6-5 with TRBJ2-7; 8 bases agree with TRBD2. There are 15 residues in the CDR3. Germline values: CDR1 MNHEY, CDR2 SVGAGI. The DNA of the CDR3 is TGTGCCAGCAGTCAAGGGCGGGAGGCTTCCTACGGGCAGTACTTC. Its protein is CASSQGREASYGQYF.

This clonotype has only one observation. V usage is TRBV7-2 and J usage is TRBJ2-6, with 7 positions matching TRBD1. The V gene end was trimmed by 6 bases and the J gene end by 0 bases; junction bases not matched to a gene: 8. The CDR3 is 17 residues long. The germline CDR1 and CDR2 sequences are SGHTA and FQGNSA. Written as DNA, the CDR3 is TGTGCCAGCAGACAGGACAGGTTAAGCTCTGGGGCCAACGTCCTGACTTTC. It translates to CASRQDRLSSGANVLTF.

This clonotype appeared a few times. The rearrangement links TRBV20-1 to TRBJ2-7; 11 bases match TRBD1. The CDR3 consists of 13 residues. Germline loops: CDR1 DFQATT, CDR2 SNEGSKA (reference sequence). Trimming took 6 bases from V and 6 from J; bases not matched to a gene: 7. The CDR3 sequence: CSAAGTGGREQYF. The CDR3 DNA follows: TGCAGTGCCGCCGGGACAGGGGGTCGCGAGCAGTACTTC.

The V call is TRBV29-1, the J call TRBJ1-2; D is undetermined. This CDR3 contains 15 residues. Trimming took 0 bases from V and 4 from J, leaving 15 bases between them. The germline CDR1 and CDR2 sequences are SQVTM and ANQGSEA. CDR3 nucleotide sequence: TGCAGCGTTGAAGACTATCCGGGTACTTTCTATGGCTACACCTTC. It yields the protein CSVEDYPGTFYGYTF.

In this sample, this clonotype turned up a few times. V gene TRBV7-9 combines with J gene TRBJ2-5; D gene unclear. The J call may not be correct, given that the DNA end is closer to TRBJ2-7. The CDR3 is 10 residues long. Germline lookup yields CDR1 SEHNR and CDR2 FQNEAQ (reference sequence). CDR3 sequence (DNA): TGTGCCGGCGACGACTACGAGCAGTACTTC. Encoded protein: CAGDDYEQYF.

This clonotype has ten or more counts. The chain links TRBV20-1 to TRBJ2-3, with 12 bases matching TRBD2. V trimming: 0 bases; J trimming: 2 bases; junction bases outside the gene matches: 3. Germline CDR1 and CDR2: DFQATT and SNEGSKA (reference sequence). The CDR3 totals 16 residues. The CDR3 region has the DNA TGCAGTGCTAGAGACCCTAGCGGGGGGGACACAGATACGCAGTATTTT. Translating gives CSARDPSGGDTDTQYF.

J is TRBJ1-2 and V is TRBV30; 7 nucleotides match TRBD1. The V segment lost 3 bases and the J segment 3 bases; nucleotides outside the gene matches: 7. There are 14 residues in the CDR3. The V gene's germline CDR1 is GTSNPN and CDR2 SVGIG (reference sequence). This chain's CDR3 is CAWSLGGRDYGYTF. In DNA, the CDR3 is TGTGCCTGGAGCCTAGGGGGCCGGGACTATGGCTACACCTTC.

This chain connects TRBV11-2 to TRBJ2-5; 14 positions match TRBD2. Per germline, CDR1 SGHAT and CDR2 FQNNGV. With V trimmed by 3 bases and J by 2 bases, 8 bases remained unmatched. This CDR3 has 18 residues. The CDR3 region is CASSLDTGLAGGQETQYF. CDR3 nucleotide sequence: TGTGCCAGCAGCTTGGATACAGGACTAGCGGGGGGACAAGAGACCCAGTACTTC.

This clonotype occurred a few times. The rearrangement links TRBV18 to TRBJ1-1, with D uncertain. Deletions cut 5 bases from V and 1 base from J, with 11 bases between. This CDR3 has 14 residues. Germline V gene lookup returns CDR1 KGHSH and CDR2 LQKENI. CDR3 DNA sequence: TGTGCCAGCTCATCAACGGCTCAGAACACTGAAGCTTTCTTT. Its translation: CASSSTAQNTEAFF.